This T cell receptor beta chain came from a study of regulatory T cells in long-lasting Graves disease. Notes on the study in general: Persistent Graves' disease cases displayed lower TCR diversity than newly diagnosed ones.

The sample's time point: newly diagnosed GD, antithyroid drugs for less than 3 months. From PBMCs, RNA was extracted and then used to make the TCR library. The germline gives CDR1 LGHNT, CDR2 FRNRAP. This CDR3 region has 15 residues. Researchers made TCR beta libraries by using iRepertoire HTBI primers and running Arm-PCR on CDR3 regions. A single record per CDR3 protein comes from TCRdb applying MiXCR to the multiplex PCR reads. The sample lists roughly 350,000 distinct CDR3 sequences; around 15% were seen once. For this clonotype: Antigen unknown. It is likely a read error: a sequence one base away is far more abundant.

The data were also submitted as part of a second study, on T cells in Graves' hyperthyroidism and ophthalmopathy. That source notes: HTBI primers were used for first-round RT-PCR of the TCR CDR3.

Specimen: peripheral blood mononuclear cells (PBMCs), collected at new diagnosis, from a patient treated with antithyroid drugs. The receptor was isolated from a woman between 18 and 29 years old with Graves disease. The chain recombines TRBV12-5 with TRBJ2-5, with D uncertain. The closer fit of TRBJ2-1 to the DNA end suggests the J call may be wrong. Written as DNA, the CDR3 is TGTGCTAGTGGTCAAAGTTCCGATTTCTACAGTGAGCAGTTCTTC. It translates to CASGQSSDFYSEQFF.